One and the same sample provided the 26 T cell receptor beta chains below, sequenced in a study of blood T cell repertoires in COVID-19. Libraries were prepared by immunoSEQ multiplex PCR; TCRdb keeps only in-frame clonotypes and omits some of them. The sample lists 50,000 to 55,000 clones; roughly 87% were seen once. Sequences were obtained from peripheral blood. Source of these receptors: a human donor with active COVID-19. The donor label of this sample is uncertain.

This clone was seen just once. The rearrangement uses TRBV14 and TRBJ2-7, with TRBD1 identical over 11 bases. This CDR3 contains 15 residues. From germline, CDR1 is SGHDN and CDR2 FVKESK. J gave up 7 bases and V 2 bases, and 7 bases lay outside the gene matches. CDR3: CASSQLDRGLGEQYF. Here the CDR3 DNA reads TGTGCCAGCAGCCAACTGGACAGGGGGCTAGGGGAGCAGTACTTC.

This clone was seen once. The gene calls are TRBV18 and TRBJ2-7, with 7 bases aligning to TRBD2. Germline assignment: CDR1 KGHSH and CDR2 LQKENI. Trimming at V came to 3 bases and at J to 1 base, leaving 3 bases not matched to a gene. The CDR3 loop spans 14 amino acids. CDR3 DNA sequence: TGTGCCAGCTCACCCGGACTAGGGTCCTACGAGCAGTACTTC. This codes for CASSPGLGSYEQYF.

CDR3 region: CASSQASIGVEQYF. CDR3 DNA: TGCGCCAGCAGCCAAGCTTCAATCGGGGTCGAGCAGTACTTC. This sequence joins TRBV4-3 and TRBJ2-7; a weak D match, TRBD2 (5 bases). Germline V CDR1 and CDR2: LGHNA, YSLEER. V was shortened by 1 base and J by 6 bases, with 13 bases between the two germline ends. The CDR3 is made up of 14 amino acids.

The CDR3 nucleotides are TGTGCCAGCAGCTTGAACAGTAATTCACCCCTCCACTTT. This encodes CASSLNSNSPLHF. The rearrangement links TRBV5-6 to TRBJ1-6; D remains ambiguous. The germline gives CDR1 SGHDT, CDR2 YYEEEE. The CDR3 spans 13 residues. Trimming removed 1 base at V and 6 bases at J, with 5 bases between.

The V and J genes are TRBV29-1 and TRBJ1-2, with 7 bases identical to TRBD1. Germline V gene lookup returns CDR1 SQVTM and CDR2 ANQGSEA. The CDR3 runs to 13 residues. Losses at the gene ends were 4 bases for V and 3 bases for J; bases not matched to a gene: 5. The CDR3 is CSVGNRGYYGYTF. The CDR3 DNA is TGCAGCGTTGGAAACAGGGGATACTATGGCTACACCTTC. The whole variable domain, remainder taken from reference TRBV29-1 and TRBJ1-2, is SAVISQKPSRDICQRGTSLTIQCQVDSQVTMMFWYRQQPGQSLTLIATANQGSEATYESGFVIDKFPISRPNLTFSTLTVSNMSPEDSSIYLCSVGNRGYYGYTFGSGTRLTVV.

The chain's CDR3 is CASSPPSGQGQTQYF. In DNA, the CDR3 is TGTGCCAGCTCACCACCCTCGGGACAGGGGCAGACCCAGTACTTC. The rearrangement joins TRBV18 to TRBJ2-5; 10 bases map to TRBD1. V was clipped by 0 bases and J by 6 bases; unmatched bases: 4. CDR1 is KGHSH and CDR2 is LQKENI in the germline V gene. This CDR3 region has 15 residues.

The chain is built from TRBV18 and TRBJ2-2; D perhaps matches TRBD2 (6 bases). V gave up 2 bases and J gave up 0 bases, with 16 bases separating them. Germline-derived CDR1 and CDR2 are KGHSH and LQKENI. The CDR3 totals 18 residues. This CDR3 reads CASSPSRGGNPNTGELFF. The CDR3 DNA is TGTGCCAGCTCACCAAGCCGCGGAGGGAACCCGAACACCGGGGAGCTGTTTTTT.

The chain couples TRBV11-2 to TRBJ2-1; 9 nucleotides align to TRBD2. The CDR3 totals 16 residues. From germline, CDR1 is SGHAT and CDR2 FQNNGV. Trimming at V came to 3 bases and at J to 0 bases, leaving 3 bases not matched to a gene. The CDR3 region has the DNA TGTGCCAGCAGCTTGGGGACTAGCTACTCCTACAATGAGCAGTTCTTC. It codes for CASSLGTSYSYNEQFF.

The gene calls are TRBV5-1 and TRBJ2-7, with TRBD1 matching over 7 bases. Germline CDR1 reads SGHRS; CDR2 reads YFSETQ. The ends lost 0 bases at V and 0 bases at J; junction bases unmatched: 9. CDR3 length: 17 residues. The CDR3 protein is CASSLAPTGRSSYEQYF. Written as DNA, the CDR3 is TGCGCCAGCAGCTTGGCCCCGACAGGGCGCAGCTCCTACGAGCAGTACTTC.

CDR3 residues: CASSLSSGQGYQPQHF. CDR3 DNA sequence: TGTGCCAGCAGTTTATCTTCCGGGCAGGGTTATCAGCCCCAGCATTTT. The rearrangement uses TRBV27 and TRBJ1-5; TRBD1 is a possible D gene (5 bases). The CDR3 has 16 residues. V lost 0 bases and J 5 bases, leaving 14 bases between the germline ends. Germline CDR1 MNHEY, CDR2 SMNVEV (reference sequence).

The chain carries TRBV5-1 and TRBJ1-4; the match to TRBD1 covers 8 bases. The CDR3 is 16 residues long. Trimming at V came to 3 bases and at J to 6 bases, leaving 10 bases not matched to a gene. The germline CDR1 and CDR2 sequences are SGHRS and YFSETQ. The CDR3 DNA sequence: TGCGCCAGCAGCTCCTTGCAGGGGGCGGATTATGAAAAACTGTTTTTT. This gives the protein CASSSLQGADYEKLFF.

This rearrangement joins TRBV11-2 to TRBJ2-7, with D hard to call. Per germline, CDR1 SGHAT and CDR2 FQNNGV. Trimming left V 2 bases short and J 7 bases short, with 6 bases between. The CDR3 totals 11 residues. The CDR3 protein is CASSLRQEQYF. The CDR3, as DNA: TGTGCCAGCAGCTTACGCCAGGAGCAGTACTTC.

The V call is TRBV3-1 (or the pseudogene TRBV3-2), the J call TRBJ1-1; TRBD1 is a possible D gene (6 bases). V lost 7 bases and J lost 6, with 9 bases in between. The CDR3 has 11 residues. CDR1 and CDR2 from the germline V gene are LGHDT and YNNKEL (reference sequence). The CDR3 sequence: CASKGGAEAFF. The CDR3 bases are TGTGCCAGCAAAGGGGGGGCTGAAGCTTTCTTT.

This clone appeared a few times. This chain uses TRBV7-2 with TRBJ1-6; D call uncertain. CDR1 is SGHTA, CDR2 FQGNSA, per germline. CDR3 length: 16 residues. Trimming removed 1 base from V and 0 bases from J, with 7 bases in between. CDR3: CASSLVGISYNSPLHF. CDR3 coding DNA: TGTGCCAGCAGCTTAGTCGGTATCTCCTATAATTCACCCCTCCACTTT. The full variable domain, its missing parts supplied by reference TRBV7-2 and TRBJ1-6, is GAGVSQSPSNKVTEKGKDVELRCDPISGHTALYWYRQSLGQGLEFLIYFQGNSAPDKSGLPSDRFSAERTGGSVSTLTIQRTQQEDSAVYLCASSLVGISYNSPLHFGNGTRLTVT.

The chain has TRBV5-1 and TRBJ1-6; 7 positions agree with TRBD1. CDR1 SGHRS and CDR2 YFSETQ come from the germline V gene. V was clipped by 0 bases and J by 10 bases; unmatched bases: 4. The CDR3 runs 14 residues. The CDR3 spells CASSLAGTESPLHF. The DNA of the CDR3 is TGCGCCAGCAGCTTGGCCGGGACAGAATCACCCCTCCACTTT.

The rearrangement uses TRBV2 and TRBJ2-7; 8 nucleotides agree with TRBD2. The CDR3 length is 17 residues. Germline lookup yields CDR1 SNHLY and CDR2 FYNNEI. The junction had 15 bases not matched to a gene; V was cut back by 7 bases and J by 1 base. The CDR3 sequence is CASNPGMLAGISYEQYF. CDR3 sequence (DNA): TGTGCCAGCAATCCGGGAATGCTAGCGGGTATATCCTACGAGCAGTACTTC.

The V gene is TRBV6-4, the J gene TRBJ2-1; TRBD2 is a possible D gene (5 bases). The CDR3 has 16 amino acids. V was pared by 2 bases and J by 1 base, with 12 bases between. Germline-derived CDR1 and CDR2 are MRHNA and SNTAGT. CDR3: CASSDAQTGSYNEQFF. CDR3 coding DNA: TGTGCCAGCAGTGACGCCCAGACGGGATCCTACAATGAGCAGTTCTTC.

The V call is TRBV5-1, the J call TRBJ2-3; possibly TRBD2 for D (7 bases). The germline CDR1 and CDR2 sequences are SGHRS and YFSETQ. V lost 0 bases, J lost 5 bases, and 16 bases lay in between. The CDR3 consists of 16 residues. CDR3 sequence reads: CASSLDVWGGGDTQYF. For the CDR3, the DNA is TGCGCCAGCAGCTTGGATGTGTGGGGGGGCGGAGATACGCAGTATTTT.

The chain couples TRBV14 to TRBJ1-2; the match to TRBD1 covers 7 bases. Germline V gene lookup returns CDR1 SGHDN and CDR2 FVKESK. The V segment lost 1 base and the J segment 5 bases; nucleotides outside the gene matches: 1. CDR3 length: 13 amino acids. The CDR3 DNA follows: TGTGCCAGCAGCCAAGGACAGGGTTATGGCTACACCTTC. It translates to CASSQGQGYGYTF.

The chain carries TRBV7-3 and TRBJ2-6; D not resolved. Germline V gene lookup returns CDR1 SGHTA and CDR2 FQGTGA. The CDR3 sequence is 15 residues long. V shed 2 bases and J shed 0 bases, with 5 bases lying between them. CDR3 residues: CASSLVHSGANVLTF. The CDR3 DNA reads TGTGCCAGCAGCTTAGTTCACTCTGGGGCCAACGTCCTGACTTTC.

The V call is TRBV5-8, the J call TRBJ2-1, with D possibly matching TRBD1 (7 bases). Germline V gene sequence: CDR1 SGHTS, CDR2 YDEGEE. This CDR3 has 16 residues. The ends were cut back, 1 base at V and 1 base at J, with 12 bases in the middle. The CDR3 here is CASSLSRGASYNEQFF. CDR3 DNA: TGTGCCAGCAGCTTGTCCAGGGGGGCATCCTACAATGAGCAGTTCTTC.

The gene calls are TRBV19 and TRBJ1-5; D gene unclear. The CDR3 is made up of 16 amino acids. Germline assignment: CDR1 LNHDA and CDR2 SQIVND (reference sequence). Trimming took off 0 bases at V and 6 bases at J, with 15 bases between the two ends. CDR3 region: CASSIDLTVVGQPQHF. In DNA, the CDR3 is TGTGCCAGTAGTATAGATCTAACAGTTGTGGGTCAGCCCCAGCATTTT.

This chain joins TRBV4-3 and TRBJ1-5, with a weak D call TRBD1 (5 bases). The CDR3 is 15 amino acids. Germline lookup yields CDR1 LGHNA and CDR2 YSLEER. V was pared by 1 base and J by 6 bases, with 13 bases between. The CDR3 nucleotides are TGCGCCAGCAGCCAAGGGGGGGACGGGGGTCAGCCCCAGCATTTT. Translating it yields CASSQGGDGGQPQHF.

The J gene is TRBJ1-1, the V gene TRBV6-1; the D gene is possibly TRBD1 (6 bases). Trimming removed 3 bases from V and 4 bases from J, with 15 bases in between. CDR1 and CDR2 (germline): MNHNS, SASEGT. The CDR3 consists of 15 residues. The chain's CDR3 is CASSDGQGLLTEAFF. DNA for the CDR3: TGTGCCAGCAGTGATGGTCAGGGGCTGCTCACTGAAGCTTTCTTT.

In nucleotides, the CDR3 is TGTGCCAGCAGCCAGGGCTACTCTTACACCGGGGAGCTGTTTTTT. Residues: CASSQGYSYTGELFF. V is TRBV14 and J is TRBJ2-2, with D uncertain. The CDR3 is 15 amino acids. CDR1 SGHDN and CDR2 FVKESK come from the germline V gene. Trimming took off 3 bases at V and 3 bases at J, with 11 bases between the two ends.

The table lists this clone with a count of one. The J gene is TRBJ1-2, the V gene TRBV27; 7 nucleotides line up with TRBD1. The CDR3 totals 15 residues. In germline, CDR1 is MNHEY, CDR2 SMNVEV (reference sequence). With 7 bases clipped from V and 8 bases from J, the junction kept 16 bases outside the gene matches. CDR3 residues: CASKPTGPHIGGYTF. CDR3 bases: TGTGCCAGCAAACCGACAGGGCCCCATATAGGGGGCTACACCTTC.